This is a list of T cell receptor beta chains from one sample in a study of CD8 T cells in Susac syndrome. Each CDR3 protein is one row after TCRdb ran MiXCR on the immunoSEQ multiplex PCR reads. The repertoire holds about 160,000 distinct CDR3 sequences, with roughly nine tenths as singletons. Sequencing used CD4+ T cells from PBMCs. Receptors originate from a human donor in good health. Each CDR3 is given with its conserved first and last residue. The D gene is left open where the match is weak. The listing skips clone size in some rows; elsewhere it reads once, few, many or a size class.

j_call: TRBJ2-1
clone_size: -
d_call: TRBD2
cdr3_length: 15
v_call: TRBV7-3
cdr3_aa: CASSPAPGGGNEQFF
cdr3_nt: TGTGCCAGCAGCCCCGCCCCGGGAGGGGGGAATGAGCAGTTCTTC

j_call: TRBJ2-1
clone_size: -
d_call: -
cdr3_length: 13
v_call: TRBV4-1
cdr3_aa: CASSQMTYNEQFF
cdr3_nt: TGCGCCAGCAGCCAAATGACCTACAATGAGCAGTTCTTC

j_call: TRBJ2-1
clone_size: -
d_call: -
cdr3_length: 14
v_call: TRBV28
cdr3_aa: CASSLGERGNEQFF
cdr3_nt: TGTGCCAGCAGCTTGGGGGAAAGGGGCAATGAGCAGTTCTTC

j_call: TRBJ1-5
clone_size: -
d_call: -
cdr3_length: 12
v_call: TRBV20-1
cdr3_aa: CSAKLGNQPQHF
cdr3_nt: TGCAGTGCTAAGTTGGGCAATCAGCCCCAGCATTTT

j_call: TRBJ2-1
clone_size: -
d_call: -
cdr3_length: 16
v_call: TRBV15
cdr3_aa: CATSPHQRSSYNEQFF
cdr3_nt: TGTGCCACCAGCCCCCATCAACGGAGCTCCTACAATGAGCAGTTCTTC

j_call: TRBJ1-1
clone_size: -
d_call: TRBD1
cdr3_length: 13
v_call: TRBV12-5
cdr3_aa: CASAPGSGQGSFF
cdr3_nt: TGTGCTAGTGCCCCCGGTTCGGGACAGGGTTCTTTCTTT

j_call: TRBJ1-1
clone_size: -
d_call: -
cdr3_length: 14
v_call: TRBV14
cdr3_aa: CASSPPGLNTEAFF
cdr3_nt: TGTGCCAGCAGCCCCCCCGGGTTGAACACTGAAGCTTTCTTT

j_call: TRBJ2-6
clone_size: -
d_call: -
cdr3_length: 15
v_call: TRBV2
cdr3_aa: CASLEGGGGANVLTF
cdr3_nt: TGTGCCAGCCTTGAGGGGGGTGGTGGGGCCAACGTCCTGACTTTC

j_call: TRBJ2-7
clone_size: -
d_call: -
cdr3_length: 13
v_call: TRBV16
cdr3_aa: CASSQYAVEGQYF
cdr3_nt: TGTGCCAGCAGCCAATACGCGGTCGAGGGGCAGTACTTC

j_call: TRBJ2-3
clone_size: -
d_call: -
cdr3_length: 12
v_call: TRBV29-1
cdr3_aa: CSVAVNADTQYF
cdr3_nt: TGCAGCGTTGCCGTCAATGCAGATACGCAGTATTTT

j_call: TRBJ1-2
clone_size: -
d_call: -
cdr3_length: 16
v_call: TRBV7-8
cdr3_aa: CASSLGGLAGDYGYTF
cdr3_nt: TGTGCCAGCAGCTTAGGAGGGTTGGCAGGGGACTATGGCTACACCTTC

j_call: TRBJ2-1
clone_size: -
d_call: TRBD2
cdr3_length: 17
v_call: TRBV12-3/TRBV12-4
cdr3_aa: CASSRLTSGGAHNEQFF
cdr3_nt: TGTGCCAGCAGCCGCTTGACTAGCGGGGGAGCTCACAATGAGCAGTTCTTC

j_call: TRBJ2-7
clone_size: -
d_call: TRBD1
cdr3_length: 14
v_call: TRBV28
cdr3_aa: CASSTTGGTLEQYF
cdr3_nt: TGTGCCAGCAGCACAACAGGGGGGACCCTCGAGCAGTACTTC

j_call: TRBJ1-2
clone_size: -
d_call: -
cdr3_length: 14
v_call: TRBV20-1
cdr3_aa: CSARDRVANYGYTF
cdr3_nt: TGCAGTGCTAGAGACAGGGTAGCTAACTATGGCTACACCTTC

j_call: TRBJ1-5
clone_size: once
d_call: TRBD1
cdr3_length: 17
v_call: TRBV20-1
cdr3_aa: CSARKGDRGLSNQPQHF
cdr3_nt: TGCAGTGCTAGAAAAGGGGACAGGGGGCTGAGCAATCAGCCCCAGCATTTT

j_call: TRBJ2-5
clone_size: -
d_call: TRBD2
cdr3_length: 12
v_call: TRBV20-1
cdr3_aa: CSAPDGRETQYF
cdr3_nt: TGCAGTGCCCCTGACGGGAGGGAGACCCAGTACTTC

j_call: TRBJ1-1
clone_size: -
d_call: TRBD1
cdr3_length: 14
v_call: TRBV2
cdr3_aa: CASSAQGAGTEAFF
cdr3_nt: TGTGCCAGCAGTGCTCAGGGGGCCGGCACTGAAGCTTTCTTT

j_call: TRBJ1-1
clone_size: -
d_call: -
cdr3_length: 13
v_call: TRBV27
cdr3_aa: CASNFRENTEAFF
cdr3_nt: TGTGCCAGCAATTTCAGGGAGAACACTGAAGCTTTCTTT

j_call: TRBJ1-5
clone_size: -
d_call: -
cdr3_length: 14
v_call: TRBV20-1
cdr3_aa: CSARESRGLQPQHF
cdr3_nt: TGCAGTGCTAGAGAGTCCCGGGGTTTACAGCCCCAGCATTTT

j_call: TRBJ2-5
clone_size: -
d_call: -
cdr3_length: 15
v_call: TRBV10-2
cdr3_aa: CASSEAGSRRETQYF
cdr3_nt: TGCGCCAGCAGTGAGGCAGGGTCTAGGCGAGAGACCCAGTACTTC

j_call: TRBJ2-6
clone_size: -
d_call: -
cdr3_length: 18
v_call: TRBV3-1
cdr3_aa: CASSQRVPRSAGANVLTF
cdr3_nt: TGTGCCAGCAGCCAAAGGGTGCCGAGATCGGCTGGGGCCAACGTCCTGACTTTC

j_call: TRBJ2-7
clone_size: -
d_call: TRBD1
cdr3_length: 15
v_call: TRBV9
cdr3_aa: CASSVGQGSAYEQYF
cdr3_nt: TGTGCCAGCAGCGTGGGACAGGGGAGCGCCTACGAGCAGTACTTC

j_call: TRBJ2-5
clone_size: -
d_call: -
cdr3_length: 17
v_call: TRBV7-2
cdr3_aa: CASSLRLSERAKETQYF
cdr3_nt: TGTGCCAGCAGCTTAAGATTATCTGAGCGAGCGAAAGAGACCCAGTACTTC

j_call: TRBJ2-5
clone_size: -
d_call: -
cdr3_length: 12
v_call: TRBV29-1
cdr3_aa: CSVETQGETQYF
cdr3_nt: TGCAGCGTCGAAACCCAGGGAGAGACCCAGTACTTC

j_call: TRBJ2-7
clone_size: -
d_call: -
cdr3_length: 13
v_call: TRBV6-5
cdr3_aa: CASSPDRSYEQYF
cdr3_nt: TGTGCCAGCAGTCCGGACCGATCCTACGAGCAGTACTTC

j_call: TRBJ1-5
clone_size: -
d_call: -
cdr3_length: 15
v_call: TRBV9
cdr3_aa: CASSADSLGNQPQHF
cdr3_nt: TGTGCCAGCAGCGCGGATTCCCTCGGCAATCAGCCCCAGCATTTT

j_call: TRBJ1-5
clone_size: -
d_call: -
cdr3_length: 14
v_call: TRBV28
cdr3_aa: CASIQGFKVKPQHF
cdr3_nt: TGTGCCAGCATCCAGGGTTTCAAAGTAAAGCCCCAGCATTTT

j_call: TRBJ1-1
clone_size: once
d_call: TRBD1
cdr3_length: 16
v_call: TRBV11-2
cdr3_aa: CASSSLRGGPNTEAFF
cdr3_nt: TGTGCCAGCAGCTCCCTCAGGGGGGGCCCGAACACTGAAGCTTTCTTT

j_call: TRBJ1-1
clone_size: -
d_call: TRBD1
cdr3_length: 13
v_call: TRBV7-9
cdr3_aa: CASSSGGAPEAFF
cdr3_nt: TGTGCCAGCAGCTCAGGGGGCGCCCCTGAAGCTTTCTTT

j_call: TRBJ2-2
clone_size: -
d_call: TRBD1
cdr3_length: 16
v_call: TRBV20-1
cdr3_aa: CSAREVQGQGTGELFF
cdr3_nt: TGCAGTGCTAGAGAGGTGCAGGGACAGGGGACCGGGGAGCTGTTTTTT

j_call: TRBJ1-2
clone_size: -
d_call: TRBD1
cdr3_length: 15
v_call: TRBV5-4
cdr3_aa: CASSFGTGVFYGYTF
cdr3_nt: TGTGCCAGCAGCTTCGGGACAGGGGTTTTCTATGGCTACACCTTC

j_call: TRBJ2-7
clone_size: -
d_call: -
cdr3_length: 15
v_call: TRBV19
cdr3_aa: CASTRGDSATYEQYF
cdr3_nt: TGTGCCAGTACTCGGGGGGACAGCGCTACCTACGAGCAGTACTTC

j_call: TRBJ1-2
clone_size: -
d_call: -
cdr3_length: 13
v_call: TRBV2
cdr3_aa: CASSESALGGYTF
cdr3_nt: TGTGCCAGCAGTGAATCGGCGCTCGGTGGCTACACCTTC

j_call: TRBJ2-1
clone_size: -
d_call: -
cdr3_length: 16
v_call: TRBV6-1
cdr3_aa: CASSEFGLAVYNEQFF
cdr3_nt: TGTGCCAGCAGTGAATTCGGGCTAGCCGTCTACAATGAGCAGTTCTTC

j_call: TRBJ2-1
clone_size: -
d_call: TRBD2
cdr3_length: 14
v_call: TRBV11-3
cdr3_aa: CASSHGGDRGEQFF
cdr3_nt: TGTGCCAGCAGTCATGGGGGGGACCGAGGGGAGCAGTTCTTC

j_call: TRBJ2-1
clone_size: -
d_call: -
cdr3_length: 14
v_call: TRBV7-6
cdr3_aa: CASSPEQGRNEQFF
cdr3_nt: TGTGCCAGCAGCCCTGAACAGGGCCGCAATGAGCAGTTCTTC

j_call: TRBJ1-1
clone_size: -
d_call: -
cdr3_length: 14
v_call: TRBV6-1
cdr3_aa: CASSELAGAIEAFF
cdr3_nt: TGTGCCAGCAGTGAATTGGCGGGGGCTATTGAAGCTTTCTTT

j_call: TRBJ2-1
clone_size: -
d_call: -
cdr3_length: 12
v_call: TRBV15
cdr3_aa: CATSREGDEQFF
cdr3_nt: TGTGCCACCAGCAGAGAGGGGGATGAGCAGTTCTTC

j_call: TRBJ2-3
clone_size: -
d_call: -
cdr3_length: 15
v_call: TRBV5-1
cdr3_aa: CASSLALGTTDTQYF
cdr3_nt: TGCGCCAGCAGCTTGGCCCTGGGAACCACAGATACGCAGTATTTT

j_call: TRBJ2-2
clone_size: -
d_call: -
cdr3_length: 15
v_call: TRBV6-6
cdr3_aa: CASSYGVVTTGELFF
cdr3_nt: TGTGCCAGCAGTTACGGGGTAGTCACCACCGGGGAGCTGTTTTTT

j_call: TRBJ1-5
clone_size: -
d_call: -
cdr3_length: 14
v_call: TRBV5-4
cdr3_aa: CASREDSTNQPQHF
cdr3_nt: TGTGCCAGCAGGGAGGACAGCACCAATCAGCCCCAGCATTTT

j_call: TRBJ1-4
clone_size: -
d_call: -
cdr3_length: 13
v_call: TRBV30
cdr3_aa: CAWTGADNEKLFF
cdr3_nt: TGTGCCTGGACGGGGGCTGATAATGAAAAACTGTTTTTT

j_call: TRBJ2-5
clone_size: -
d_call: -
cdr3_length: 13
v_call: TRBV29-1
cdr3_aa: CSVEDRGHETQYF
cdr3_nt: TGCAGCGTTGAAGACCGAGGCCATGAGACCCAGTACTTC

j_call: TRBJ2-7
clone_size: -
d_call: TRBD1
cdr3_length: 15
v_call: TRBV9
cdr3_aa: CASSVEAGGSYEQYF
cdr3_nt: TGTGCCAGCAGCGTAGAGGCAGGGGGATCCTACGAGCAGTACTTC

j_call: TRBJ2-7
clone_size: -
d_call: -
cdr3_length: 12
v_call: TRBV2
cdr3_aa: CASRDSYYEQYF
cdr3_nt: TGTGCCAGCCGGGACTCCTACTACGAGCAGTACTTC

j_call: TRBJ2-1
clone_size: once
d_call: -
cdr3_length: 12
v_call: TRBV3-1
cdr3_aa: CASSQGVNEQFF
cdr3_nt: TGTGCCAGCAGCCAAGGCGTCAATGAGCAGTTCTTC